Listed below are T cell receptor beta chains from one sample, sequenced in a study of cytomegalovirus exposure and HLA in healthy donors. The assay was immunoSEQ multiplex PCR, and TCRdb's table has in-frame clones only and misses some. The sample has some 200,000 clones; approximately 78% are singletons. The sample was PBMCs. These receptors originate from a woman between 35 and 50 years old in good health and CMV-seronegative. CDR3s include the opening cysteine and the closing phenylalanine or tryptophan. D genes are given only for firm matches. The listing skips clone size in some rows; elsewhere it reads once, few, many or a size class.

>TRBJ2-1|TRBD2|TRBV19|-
TGTGCCAGTAGTACGATGACTAGCGGGAGAACCTACAATGAGCAGTTCTTC
CASSTMTSGRTYNEQFF
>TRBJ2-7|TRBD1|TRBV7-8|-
TGTGCCAGCAGCCCCCAGACAGGGGGCGCGGACTACGAGCAGTACTTC
CASSPQTGGADYEQYF
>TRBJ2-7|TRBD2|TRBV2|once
TGTGCCAGCAGTGAAGTGACTAGCGGGATCAGCTCCTACGAGCAGTACTTC
CASSEVTSGISSYEQYF
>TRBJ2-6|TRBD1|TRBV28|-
TGTGCCAGCAAAGGACAGGGGGCGGCGTCTGGGGCCAACGTCCTGACTTTC
CASKGQGAASGANVLTF
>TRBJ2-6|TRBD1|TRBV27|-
TGTGCCAGCAGACCCGGACAGGGAAACTCTGGGGCCAACGTCCTGACTTTC
CASRPGQGNSGANVLTF
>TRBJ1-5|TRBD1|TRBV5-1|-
TGCGCCAGCAGCAGCCGACCCGGGACAGGGTATCAGCCCCAGCATTTT
CASSSRPGTGYQPQHF
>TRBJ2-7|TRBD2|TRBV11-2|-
TGTGCCAGCAGCTTAGGACCGGGACTAGCTGACTACTACTCCTACGAGCAGTACTTC
CASSLGPGLADYYSYEQYF
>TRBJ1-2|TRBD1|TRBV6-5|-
TGTGCCAGCAGTTTATCGGGACAGGGGGCCGGCTATGGCTACACCTTC
CASSLSGQGAGYGYTF
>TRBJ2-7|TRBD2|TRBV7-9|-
TGTGCCAGCAGCCCCCCGCGGGGGGTCAACCACGAGCAGTACTTC
CASSPPRGVNHEQYF
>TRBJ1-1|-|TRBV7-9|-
TGTGCCAGCAGCTTCGAGGGCCCGTGGGCTTTCTTT
CASSFEGPWAFF
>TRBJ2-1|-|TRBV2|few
TGTGCCAGCAGTGAATCCCGAGAACTTCCCCCCGTCTTC
CASSESRELPPVF
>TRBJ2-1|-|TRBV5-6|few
TGTGCCAGCAGCTTGGTAGGGGTAAATGAGCAGTTCTTC
CASSLVGVNEQFF
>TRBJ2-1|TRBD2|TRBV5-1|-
TGCGCCAGCAGCTCAAGACTAGCGGGGGGAAACAATGAGCAGTTCTTC
CASSSRLAGGNNEQFF
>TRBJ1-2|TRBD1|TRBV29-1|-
TGCAGCGTTGACTCAGGGGGCGCCTATGGCTACACCTTC
CSVDSGGAYGYTF
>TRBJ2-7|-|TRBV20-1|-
TGCAGTGTCACATATTCCTACGAGCAGTACTTC
CSVTYSYEQYF
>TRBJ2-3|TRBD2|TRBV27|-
TGTGCCAGCAGTAGAACTAGCGGGGGCGGGTTTCGGGATACGCAGTATTTT
CASSRTSGGGFRDTQYF
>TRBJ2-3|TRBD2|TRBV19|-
TGTGCCAGTAGTATATCCTCCAGCGGGGAGGGCACAGATACGCAGTATTTT
CASSISSSGEGTDTQYF
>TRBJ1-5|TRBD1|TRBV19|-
TGTGCCAGTAGTATAGCGGGCAGGGGGAAGAGCAATCAGCCCCAGCATTTT
CASSIAGRGKSNQPQHF
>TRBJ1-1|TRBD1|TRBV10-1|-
TGCGCCAGCAGTGAGACCGGGACAGGGCGGACTGAAGCTTTCTTT
CASSETGTGRTEAFF
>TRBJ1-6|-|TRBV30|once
TGTGCCTGGAGTCAGCAGGGGATTTCACCCCTCCACTTT
CAWSQQGISPLHF
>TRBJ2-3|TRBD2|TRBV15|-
TGTGCCACCAGCAGAGAGGAGCGGGGCCGAACGCAGTATTTT
CATSREERGRTQYF
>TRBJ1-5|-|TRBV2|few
TGTGCCAGCAGTGTTAGGGGTAACAATCAGCCCCAGCATTTT
CASSVRGNNQPQHF
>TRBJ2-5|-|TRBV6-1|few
TGTGCCAGCAGTGAACATATAGCAGAAGAGACCCAGTACTTC
CASSEHIAEETQYF
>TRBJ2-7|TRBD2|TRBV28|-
TGTGCCAGCAGTTTCGGCGGGAGAATCTACGAGCAGTACTTC
CASSFGGRIYEQYF
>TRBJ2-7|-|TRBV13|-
TGTGCCAGCAGCTCCTCCCAGACAGGTGGGAGCTCCTACGAGCAGTACTTC
CASSSSQTGGSSYEQYF
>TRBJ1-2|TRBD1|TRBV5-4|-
TGTGCCAGCAGCTTTACAGGGGTACTAGGCTACACCTTC
CASSFTGVLGYTF
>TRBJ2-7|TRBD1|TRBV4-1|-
TGCGCCAGCAGCCAAGATAGGGGACAGGCGTACGAGCAGTACTTC
CASSQDRGQAYEQYF
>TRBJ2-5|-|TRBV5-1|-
TGCGCCAGCAACCGCGTTAGAGGCCAAGAGACCCAGTACTTC
CASNRVRGQETQYF
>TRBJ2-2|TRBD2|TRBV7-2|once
TGTGCCAGCAGCTTAACCCTACTAGCGGGAGAATCTGGGGAGCTGTTTTTT
CASSLTLLAGESGELFF
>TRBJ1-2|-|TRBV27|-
TGTGCCAGCAGTTTACATGGACAGACCTATGGCTACACCTTC
CASSLHGQTYGYTF
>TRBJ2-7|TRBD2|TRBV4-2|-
TGTGCCAGCAGGACGGAAGGCCTAGCGGGAGGGCCGGCTTCCGAGCAGTACTTC
CASRTEGLAGGPASEQYF
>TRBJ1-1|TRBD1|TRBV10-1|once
TGCGCCAGCAGTTCGGGACAGGGGCCCGAAGCTTTCTTT
CASSSGQGPEAFF
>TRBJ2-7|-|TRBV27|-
TGTGCCAGCAGTTTAGTAACAGGTTCTTCCTACGAGCAGTCCTTC
CASSLVTGSSYEQSF
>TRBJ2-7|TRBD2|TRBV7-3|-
TGTGCCAGCAGCTTAAGGGCTAGCGGGAGGGTAGGAGAGCAGTACTTC
CASSLRASGRVGEQYF
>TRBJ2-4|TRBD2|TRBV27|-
TGTGCCAGCAGTTTATCTCCGAGAACCGGGACTAGCACTTACTTC
CASSLSPRTGTSTYF
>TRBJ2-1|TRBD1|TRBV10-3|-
TGTGCCATCAGTCCGGGACAGGGGACGCATGAGCAGTTCTTC
CAISPGQGTHEQFF
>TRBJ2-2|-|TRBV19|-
TGTGCCAGTAGGACCCAGGGGGGGAACACCGGGGAGCTGTTTTTT
CASRTQGGNTGELFF
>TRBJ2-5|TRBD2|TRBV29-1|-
TGCAGCGTTGGGGGGGGGCAAGAGACCCAGTACTTC
CSVGGGQETQYF
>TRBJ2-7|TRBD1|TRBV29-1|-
TGCAGCGTCCAGGGACAGGGAGGCAACGAGCAGTACTTC
CSVQGQGGNEQYF
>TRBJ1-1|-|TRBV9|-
TGTGCCAGCAGCGTAGGTTGGGGGATTAGGGGCAGGGGATCAAACACTGAAGCTTTCTTT
CASSVGWGIRGRGSNTEAFF
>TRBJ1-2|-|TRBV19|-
TGTGCCAGTAGTACCGGGACTCTTGATGGCTACACCTTC
CASSTGTLDGYTF